This record looks at one T cell receptor beta chain sequence and its context. Its specificity is not known. The record originates from a study of human T cells and chemical hapten exposure. Overall study findings and caveats: DPC sensitization left the count of TCRs above 1 in 1000 unchanged.

Each CDR3 protein gets one entry after TCRdb re-called the RACE reads with MiXCR. The table lists 180,000 or so distinct CDR3 sequences, approximately 31% of them singletons, with just under 3% in the top ten. Germline values: CDR1 LNHNV, CDR2 YYDKDF (reference sequence). V was pared by 0 bases and J by 5 bases, with 5 bases of the junction left unmatched. CDR3 length equals 16 residues. Time point given: pre-sensitization, week 0. Treatment in this sample: therapeutic diphenylcyclopropenone sensitization with weekly scalp DPC. The rearrangement uses TRBV15 and TRBJ2-3; 10 nucleotides match TRBD2. The starting material was whole blood, obtained in connection with sensitization to the hapten diphenylcyclopropenone (DPC). The sequence derives from a woman aged 30 to 39 with alopecia areata. Some clones in this sample may be carry-over from other donors' samples. DNA of the CDR3: TGTGCCACCAGCAGAGACCTAGCGGGAGCGGAAGATACGCAGTATTTT. It codes for CATSRDLAGAEDTQYF.